The 30 T cell receptor beta chains below all came from one sample that was sequenced in a study of cytomegalovirus exposure and HLA in healthy donors. The PCR contained 60 Vbeta and 13 Jbeta primers. Clones were read by immunoSEQ multiplex PCR, and TCRdb kept only the in-frame ones, dropping some. The sample contains approximately 160,000 clones, about three quarters of which appear only once. The sequencing input was PBMCs. The receptors shown here come from a woman aged 45-65 years in good health and CMV-seropositive.

The gene calls are TRBV19 and TRBJ1-5, with 8 nucleotides matching TRBD1. This CDR3 has 17 amino acids. The V gene end was trimmed by 8 bases and the J gene end by 3 bases; junction bases not matched to a gene: 15. The germline gives CDR1 LNHDA, CDR2 SQIVND (reference sequence). In DNA, the CDR3 is TGTGCCAGTGACCTCACAGGGGGACTACTCGACAATCAGCCCCAGCATTTT. This sequence encodes CASDLTGGLLDNQPQHF.

This rearrangement joins TRBV6-5 to TRBJ1-1, with 8 bases that match TRBD1. Germline CDR1 and CDR2: MNHEY and SVGAGI. The CDR3 totals 14 residues. V lost 5 bases to trimming and J lost 5 bases; unmatched junction nucleotides: 7. The CDR3 nucleotides read TGTGCCAGCAGTGGGATCGGACAGGGAACTGAAGCTTTCTTT. This gives the protein CASSGIGQGTEAFF.

This rearrangement joins TRBV2 to TRBJ2-1; 9 bases fit TRBD2. Germline V gene sequence: CDR1 SNHLY, CDR2 FYNNEI. After removal of 3 bases from V and 5 bases from J, the junction contained 5 bases not matched to a gene. The CDR3 loop spans 15 amino acids. The CDR3 sequence: CASSDGPSGDNEQFF. The CDR3 DNA follows: TGTGCCAGCAGTGATGGGCCTAGCGGGGACAATGAGCAGTTCTTC.

The chain carries TRBV6-1 and TRBJ2-6; the D gene is possibly TRBD1 (5 bases). V lost 4 bases, J lost 4 bases, and 11 bases lay in between. The length of the CDR3 is 15 residues. Germline assignment: CDR1 MNHNS and CDR2 SASEGT. CDR3 DNA sequence: TGTGCCAGCAGTGCCCAGGGTCCCGGGGCCAACGTCCTGACTTTC. Its protein is CASSAQGPGANVLTF.

There are a few counts of this clone. The chain is built from TRBV4-2 and TRBJ2-3, with D possibly TRBD2 on 6 matching bases. With 0 bases removed from V and 4 bases from J, the gap between germline ends came to 14 bases. The CDR3 loop spans 16 amino acids. Germline V gene sequence: CDR1 LGHNA, CDR2 YNFKEQ. DNA for the CDR3: TGTGCCAGCAGCCAAGAACTCGGTGGGGAGGCAGATACGCAGTATTTT. Its protein is CASSQELGGEADTQYF.

The V call is TRBV6-1, the J call TRBJ1-1; 9 nucleotides align to TRBD1. CDR3 length equals 13 residues. Losses at the gene ends were 6 bases for V and 4 bases for J; bases not matched to a gene: 3. Looked up from germline, CDR1 is MNHNS and CDR2 is SASEGT. For the CDR3, the DNA is TGTGCCAGCAGGGGGACAGGGCCCACTGAAGCTTTCTTT. It encodes CASRGTGPTEAFF.

The chain recombines TRBV10-1 with TRBJ2-2; 7 bases map to TRBD1. CDR1 WNHNN and CDR2 SYGVQD come from the germline V gene (reference sequence). V dropped 3 bases and J dropped 0; count of bases not matched to a gene: 4. The CDR3 is 16 residues long. This chain's CDR3 is CASSDTGTANTGELFF. The CDR3 DNA reads as TGCGCCAGCAGTGACACCGGGACAGCGAACACCGGGGAGCTGTTTTTT.

The chain carries TRBV2 and TRBJ2-2; D is undetermined. The V end lost 8 bases, the J end lost 0 bases, and 13 bases lay between the germline ends. This CDR3 region has 15 residues. The germline gives CDR1 SNHLY, CDR2 FYNNEI. The CDR3 protein is CASSRVQTNTGELFF. The CDR3 nucleotides are TGTGCCAGCTCTCGCGTACAGACGAACACCGGGGAGCTGTTTTTT.

The chain uses TRBV5-1 and TRBJ1-1, with 7 bases that match TRBD1. V gave up 0 bases and J gave up 0 bases; unmatched junction bases: 2. Germline V gene lookup returns CDR1 SGHRS and CDR2 YFSETQ. The CDR3 is 15 residues long. CDR3 coding DNA: TGCGCCAGCAGCTTGGTGACAGGGCTGAACACTGAAGCTTTCTTT. This codes for CASSLVTGLNTEAFF.

This clone has just a few counts. The V gene is TRBV19, the J gene TRBJ2-5; D possibly corresponds to TRBD2 (7 bases). The J call may be in error: the DNA end matches TRBJ2-7 better. The CDR3 contains 15 residues. CDR1 is LNHDA, CDR2 SQIVND, per germline (reference sequence). CDR3 bases: TGTGCCAGTAGTAACGGGGGGCAGGGTTTCTACGAGCAGTACTTC. This codes for CASSNGGQGFYEQYF.

The rearrangement joins TRBV14 to TRBJ2-5; the D gene is possibly TRBD2 (5 bases). Germline assignment: CDR1 SGHDN and CDR2 FVKESK. The CDR3 totals 13 residues. Trimming took 6 bases from V and 11 from J, leaving 19 bases between them. This CDR3 reads CASSVAEGSPQYF. In nucleotides, the CDR3 is TGTGCCAGCAGTGTCGCAGAAGGGAGCCCGCAGTACTTC.

This chain connects TRBV7-8 to TRBJ1-5; D is possibly TRBD1 (6 bases). The CDR3 is 15 amino acids. Germline CDR1 is SGHVS and CDR2 is FQNEAQ. Trimming pared 1 base from V and 6 bases from J, leaving 13 bases between. CDR3 loop: CASSLDRARSQPQHF. Here the CDR3 DNA reads TGTGCCAGCAGCTTAGACAGGGCGAGAAGTCAGCCCCAGCATTTT.

This chain joins TRBV5-1 and TRBJ1-2; D may be TRBD1 (5 bases). The V end lost 0 bases, the J end lost 3 bases, and 12 bases lay between the germline ends. Per germline, CDR1 SGHRS and CDR2 YFSETQ. This CDR3 contains 15 residues. The CDR3 sequence: CASSLEQGTYYGYTF. The DNA for the CDR3 is TGCGCCAGCAGCTTGGAGCAGGGCACCTACTATGGCTACACCTTC.

J is TRBJ1-1 and V is TRBV11-3; 9 bases line up with TRBD1. V shed 1 base, J shed 6 bases, and the junction held 12 bases outside the gene matches. Germline-derived CDR1 and CDR2 are SGHNT and YENEEA. The CDR3 contains 17 residues. The CDR3 is CASSLGGGDRVEAEAFF. The DNA for the CDR3 is TGTGCCAGCAGCTTAGGTGGAGGGGACAGGGTTGAGGCTGAAGCTTTCTTT.

J is TRBJ1-1 and V is TRBV7-2, with D possibly being TRBD1 (5 bases). The germline CDR1 and CDR2 sequences are SGHTA and FQGNSA. This CDR3 is built from 16 residues. Trimming took off 5 bases at V and 4 bases at J, with 20 bases between the two ends. This CDR3 is CASSPFGPQGGTEAFF. The CDR3 nucleotides read TGTGCCAGCAGCCCCTTCGGGCCCCAGGGCGGCACTGAAGCTTTCTTT.

The rearrangement links TRBV29-1 to TRBJ2-3; a weak D match, TRBD1 (5 bases). Trimming took 6 bases from V and 3 from J, leaving 16 bases between them. The CDR3 has 14 amino acids. Per the germline V gene, CDR1 is SQVTM and CDR2 is ANQGSEA. CDR3 region: CSVDAGLGTDTQYF. Here the CDR3 DNA reads TGCAGCGTGGATGCAGGGCTCGGGACAGATACGCAGTATTTT.

The chain employs TRBV10-3 and TRBJ1-1, with D uncertain. V dropped 6 bases and J dropped 0 bases, with 14 bases sitting between them. The CDR3 runs 15 residues. CDR1 is ENHRY, CDR2 SYGVKD, per germline. The CDR3 bases are TGTGCCATCAGCAACGATAACGGTATGAACACTGAAGCTTTCTTT. Encoded protein: CAISNDNGMNTEAFF.

The chain has TRBV19 and TRBJ2-1, with 13 bases that match TRBD2. V lost 5 bases, J lost 6 bases, and 10 bases stayed unmatched. The CDR3 is 17 residues long. Germline CDR1 and CDR2: LNHDA and SQIVND (reference sequence). The CDR3 bases are TGTGCCAGTAGTCCCCGCGGACTAGCGGGGGACCCCAATGAGCAGTTCTTC. Translated: CASSPRGLAGDPNEQFF.

The rearrangement uses TRBV9 and TRBJ2-7; 14 bases map to TRBD2. This CDR3 contains 17 residues. Germline-derived CDR1 and CDR2 are SGDLS and YYNGEE. The trim removed 4 bases at V and 0 bases at J, leaving 6 bases unmatched. CDR3 amino acids: CASSPGLAGASSYEQYF. The CDR3 DNA is TGTGCCAGCAGCCCGGGACTAGCGGGAGCGAGCTCCTACGAGCAGTACTTC.

The chain is built from TRBV6-1 and TRBJ1-5; no reliable D call. The CDR3 runs to 15 residues. CDR1 and CDR2 (germline): MNHNS, SASEGT. Between the trimmed V and J ends, which lost 5 bases and 0 bases, there was a span of 11 bases. Written as DNA, the CDR3 is TGTGCCAGCAGTAGTCGTGAGGCTAGCAATCAGCCCCAGCATTTT. This encodes CASSSREASNQPQHF.

The rearrangement joins TRBV9 to TRBJ1-2; 9 bases are a match to TRBD1. The CDR3 contains 16 residues. V dropped 2 bases and J dropped 4; count of bases not matched to a gene: 9. Germline assignment: CDR1 SGDLS and CDR2 YYNGEE. CDR3 DNA sequence: TGTGCCAGCAGCGTTCGCCGCGGGACAGGGACCTATGGCTACACCTTC. It specifies CASSVRRGTGTYGYTF. The entire variable domain, with the rest obtained from reference TRBV9 and TRBJ1-2, is as follows: DSGVTQTPKHLITATGQRVTLRCSPRSGDLSVYWYQQSLDQGLQFLIQYYNGEERAKGNILERFSAQQFPDLHSELNLSSLELGDSALYFCASSVRRGTGTYGYTFGSGTRLTVV.

The chain employs TRBV12-5 and TRBJ2-7, with a possible D match to TRBD2 (6 bases). Deletions cut 5 bases from V and 1 base from J, with 15 bases between. The CDR3 is 15 residues long. In germline, CDR1 is LGHNT, CDR2 FRNRAP. CDR3 sequence reads: CASGPPTSGSYEQYF. The CDR3, as DNA: TGTGCTAGTGGTCCCCCGACTAGTGGTTCCTACGAGCAGTACTTC.

The V gene is TRBV5-5, the J gene TRBJ1-2, with D tentatively TRBD1 (6 bases). Germline V gene data show CDR1 as SGHKS and CDR2 as YYEKEE (reference sequence). CDR3 size: 13 residues. Trimming shortened V by 0 bases and J by 4 bases, and 7 bases separated the two germline ends. CDR3 DNA: TGTGCCAGCAGCTTGGTGGACAGCTATGGCTACACCTTC. It is translated as CASSLVDSYGYTF.

The chain has TRBV28 and TRBJ2-7; 9 bases map to TRBD2. The CDR3 runs to 14 residues. The junction had 8 bases not matched to a gene; V was cut back by 5 bases and J by 6 bases. Per germline, CDR1 MDHEN and CDR2 SYDVKM. The CDR3 region has the DNA TGTGCCAGCAGTCCTCGACTAGCGGACTTCGAGCAGTACTTC. Protein product: CASSPRLADFEQYF.

The genes are TRBV5-4 and TRBJ1-3; D call uncertain. The CDR3 loop spans 15 amino acids. Germline-derived CDR1 and CDR2 are SGHNT and YYREEE (reference sequence). V shed 3 bases and J shed 0 bases, with 10 bases lying between them. CDR3 in amino acids: CASSSAPNSGNTIYF. The CDR3 DNA reads TGTGCCAGCAGCTCTGCCCCTAACTCTGGAAACACCATATATTTT.

A few counts support this clone. This chain's CDR3 is CASSQLPWRGLFGEQFF. In DNA form, the CDR3 reads TGCGCCAGCAGCCAGCTCCCATGGCGGGGCCTGTTTGGTGAGCAGTTCTTC. The rearrangement uses TRBV4-3 and TRBJ2-1; tentatively, D is TRBD2 (6 bases). Between the trimmed V and J ends, which lost 3 bases and 9 bases, there was a span of 24 bases. CDR1 LGHNA and CDR2 YSLEER come from the germline V gene. This CDR3 is built from 17 residues.

The J gene is TRBJ1-1, the V gene TRBV7-9; TRBD1 aligns across 8 bases. This CDR3 has 14 amino acids. Germline V gene data show CDR1 as SEHNR and CDR2 as FQNEAQ (reference sequence). J gave up 7 bases and V 3 bases, and 7 bases lay outside the gene matches. DNA of the CDR3: TGTGCCAGCAGCTTCGGACAGGGTCCCTATGAAGCTTTCTTT. This gives the protein CASSFGQGPYEAFF. Complete variable domain (other parts from reference TRBV7-9 and TRBJ1-1): DTGVSQNPRHKITKRGQNVTFRCDPISEHNRLYWYRQTLGQGPEFLTYFQNEAQLEKSRLLSDRFSAERPKGSFSTLEIQRTEQGDSAMYLCASSFGQGPYEAFFGQGTRLTVV.

This chain connects TRBV30 to TRBJ1-1; D uncertain. Trimming shortened V by 4 bases and J by 3 bases, and 12 bases separated the two germline ends. CDR1 is GTSNPN, CDR2 SVGIG, per germline (reference sequence). The CDR3 length is 13 residues. The CDR3 DNA sequence: TGTGCCTGGAAAGCGGGTCGGGACACTGAAGCTTTCTTT. It specifies CAWKAGRDTEAFF.

The chain is built from TRBV5-4 and TRBJ2-5; TRBD2 matches at 13 bases. TRBJ2-7 explains the end of the DNA better; the J call may be wrong. This CDR3 comprises 17 residues. CDR1 and CDR2 from the germline V gene are SGHNT and YYREEE (reference sequence). CDR3 in amino acids: CASSAQGLAGSSYEQYF. In DNA, the CDR3 is TGTGCCAGCAGCGCCCAGGGACTAGCGGGGAGCTCCTACGAGCAGTACTTC.

The chain employs TRBV6-5 and TRBJ1-2, with 8 bases lining up with TRBD1. The CDR3 is 14 residues long. Germline V gene lookup returns CDR1 MNHEY and CDR2 SVGAGI. With V trimmed by 5 bases and J by 5 bases, 7 bases remained unmatched. DNA of the CDR3: TGTGCCAGCAGTGCTCCCGGGACAGGATATGGCTACACCTTC. It yields the protein CASSAPGTGYGYTF.